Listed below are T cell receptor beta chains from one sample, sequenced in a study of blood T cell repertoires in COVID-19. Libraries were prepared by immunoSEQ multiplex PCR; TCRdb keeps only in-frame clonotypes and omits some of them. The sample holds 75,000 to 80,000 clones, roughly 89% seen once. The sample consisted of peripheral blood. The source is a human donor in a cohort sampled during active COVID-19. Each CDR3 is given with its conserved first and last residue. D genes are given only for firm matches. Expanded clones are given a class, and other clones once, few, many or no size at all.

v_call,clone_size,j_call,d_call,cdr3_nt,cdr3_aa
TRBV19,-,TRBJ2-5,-,TGTGCCAGTAGTCTCCAGGGTTTTGAGACCCAGTACTTC,CASSLQGFETQYF
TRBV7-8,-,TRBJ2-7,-,TGTGCCAGCAGCTCCCCCCTTGAACAGTTCTCCTACGAGCAGTACTTC,CASSSPLEQFSYEQYF
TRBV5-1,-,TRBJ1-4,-,TGCGCCAGCAGCCGGACAGCAACTAATGAAAAACTGTTTTTT,CASSRTATNEKLFF
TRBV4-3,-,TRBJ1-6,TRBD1,TGCGCCAGCAGCCACGGACAGGGGAACTCACCCCTCCACTTT,CASSHGQGNSPLHF
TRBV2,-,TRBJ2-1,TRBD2,TGTGCCAGCAGGCGGGGGAGCTCCTACAATGAGCAGTTCTTC,CASRRGSSYNEQFF
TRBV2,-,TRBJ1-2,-,TGTGCCAGCAGTGTTAATACGGAGTACCGGGGCTACACCTTC,CASSVNTEYRGYTF
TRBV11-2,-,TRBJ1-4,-,TGTGCCAGCAGCGGGGCGGAGAATGAAAAACTGTTTTTT,CASSGAENEKLFF
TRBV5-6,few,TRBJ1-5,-,TGTGCCAGCAGCTTTGCGGGGGGGTCGGGGCAGCCCCAGCATTTT,CASSFAGGSGQPQHF
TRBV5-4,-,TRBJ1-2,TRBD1,TGTGCCAGCAGCTCGACAGGGGACCCCCACCGCTATGGCTACACCTTC,CASSSTGDPHRYGYTF
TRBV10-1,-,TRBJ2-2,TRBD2,TGCGCCAGCAGTGACGGGGGGGCCGAAACCGGGGAGCTGTTTTTT,CASSDGGAETGELFF